One T cell receptor beta chain is described in this entry. Its antigen remains unidentified. At one end the junction does not follow the germline gene, possibly because of a read error. The library relied on the immunoSEQ multiplex PCR assay. TCRdb stores this immuneACCESS table with in-frame sequences only. Part of the clones is absent; in the studies checked, under half of the shortfall reflects unresolved V genes, and no reason is known for the rest. The sample table contains tens of thousands of clones; only one count was recorded for around 93% of them. About 0.23% of the sample lies in the top ten. The sample is drawn from a study of technical replicates of blood from several donors (dated by TCRdb to between 2016 and 2019). The CDR3 covers 13 residues, taking in both the cysteine and the phenylalanine. Only the CDR3 DNA is retained, 39 bases long and in frame from the first base. The germline V gene yields LGHNA for CDR1 and YNFKEQ for CDR2.

The sequenced material came from T cells isolated from PBMCs. Recombination joined TRBV4-2 with TRBJ1-3, with no D gene named confidently. This sequence was found in a human donor in good health. The CDR3 reads CASSLGGWAIDEF. At the DNA level, the sequence is TGTGCCAGCAGCCTTGGCGGGTGGGCTATTGATGAATTT.